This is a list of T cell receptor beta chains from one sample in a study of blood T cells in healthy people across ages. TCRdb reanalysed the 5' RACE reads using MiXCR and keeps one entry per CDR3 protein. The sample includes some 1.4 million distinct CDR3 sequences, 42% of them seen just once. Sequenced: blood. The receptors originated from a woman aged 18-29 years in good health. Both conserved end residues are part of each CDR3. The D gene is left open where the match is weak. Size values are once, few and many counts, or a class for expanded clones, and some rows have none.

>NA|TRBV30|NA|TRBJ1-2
CAWTSPRTRYYGYTF
TGTGCCTGGACCTCCCCCAGGACACGATACTATGGCTACACCTTC
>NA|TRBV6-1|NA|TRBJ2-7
CASSAYSGTAYEQYF
TGTGCCAGCAGTGCTTATAGCGGGACAGCCTACGAGCAGTACTTC
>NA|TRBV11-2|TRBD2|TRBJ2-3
CASSRTRTSGSSTDTQYF
TGTGCCAGCAGCCGGACTCGGACTAGCGGGTCTAGCACAGATACGCAGTATTTT
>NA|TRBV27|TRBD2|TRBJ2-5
CASSLQSPRVAGVHTQETQYF
TGTGCCAGCAGTTTACAATCCCCTAGGGTAGCGGGAGTCCATACACAAGAGACCCAGTACTTC
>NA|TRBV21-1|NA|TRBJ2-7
CASSKGRAGDPEQYF
TGTGCCAGCAGCAAAGGTCGAGCGGGAGACCCCGAGCAGTACTTC
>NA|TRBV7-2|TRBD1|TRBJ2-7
CASSQYQGAYEQYF
TGTGCCAGCAGCCAATACCAGGGGGCCTACGAGCAGTACTTC
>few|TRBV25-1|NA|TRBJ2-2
CASSESRTTVNTGELFF
TGTGCCAGCAGTGAATCGAGGACCACAGTAAACACCGGGGAGCTGTTTTTT
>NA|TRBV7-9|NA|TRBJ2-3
CASSLDGGNCCTDTQYF
TGTGCCAGCAGCTTAGACGGGGGAAATTGTTGCACAGATACGCAGTATTTT
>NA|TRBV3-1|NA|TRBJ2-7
CASSQAVSIGEQYF
TGTGCCAGCAGCCAAGCAGTGTCCATCGGGGAGCAGTACTTC
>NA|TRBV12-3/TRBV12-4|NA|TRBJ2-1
CASNGGSNEQFF
TGTGCCAGCAACGGGGGTTCCAATGAGCAGTTCTTC
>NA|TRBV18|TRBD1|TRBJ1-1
CASSEGQVWTEAFF
TGTGCCAGCTCAGAGGGACAGGTCTGGACTGAAGCTTTCTTT
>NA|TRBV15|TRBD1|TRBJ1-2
CATSRTGQGDYGYTF
TGTGCCACCAGCAGAACAGGGCAGGGGGACTATGGCTACACCTTC
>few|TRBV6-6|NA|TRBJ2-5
CASSFSRGQETQYF
TGTGCCAGCAGTTTCTCCAGGGGACAAGAGACCCAGTACTTC
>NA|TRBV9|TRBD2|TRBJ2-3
CASSISPGTNTDTQYF
TGTGCCAGCAGTATTTCCCCCGGGACTAACACAGATACGCAGTATTTT
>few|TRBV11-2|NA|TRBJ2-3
CASSLVAGPTLSTDTQYF
TGTGCCAGCAGCTTAGTAGCAGGCCCAACATTGAGCACAGATACGCAGTATTTT
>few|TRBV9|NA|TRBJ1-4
CASSQPGTGNEKLFF
TGTGCCAGCAGCCAACCCGGGACGGGTAATGAAAAACTGTTTTTT
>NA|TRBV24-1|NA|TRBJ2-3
CATSDSGTSTDTQYF
TGTGCCACCAGTGATAGCGGAACTAGTACAGATACGCAGTATTTT
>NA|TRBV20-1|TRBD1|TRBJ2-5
CSARSLTDRGETQYF
TGCAGTGCTAGATCCCTCACAGACAGGGGTGAGACCCAGTACTTC
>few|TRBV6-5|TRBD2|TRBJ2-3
CASRQRDSTDTQYF
TGTGCCAGCCGGCAGCGGGATAGCACAGATACGCAGTATTTT